This T cell receptor (beta chain) was identified in a study of T cell changes during pregnancy in multiple sclerosis (dated by TCRdb to the late 2010s). With respect to the entire study: In women with multiple sclerosis, the researchers looked at how the T cell repertoire shifted as pregnancy progressed.

Libraries were built with the immunoSEQ multiplex PCR assay. As stored in TCRdb, this immuneACCESS dataset retains in-frame rearrangements with V and J assigned. A fraction of the clones does not appear; measured against another copy, unresolved V genes explain less than half of the discrepancy, and the remainder lacks a known reason. This sample is represented by approximately 70,000 clones; about nine tenths of them were singletons. Of the sample, 0.6% to 0.8% falls within the top ten clones. Including cysteine and phenylalanine, the CDR3 has 14 amino acids. The kept DNA is CDR3 alone, 42 bases in frame from the first base. The germline ends are 11 bases apart after V is trimmed by 3 bases and J by 2 bases. The germline V gene (reference sequence) provides CDR1 PRHDT and CDR2 FYEKMQ. As for this clone: Its antigen remains undetermined. No base-level quality is on record; no much larger clone is a single base apart.

The sequence joins TRBV13 to TRBJ2-7; TRBD1 is a weak D gene call, 7 bases matching. This TCR was recovered from a female donor in good health, enrolled as a control in a pregnancy study. The sample consisted of peripheral blood, taken in the third trimester of pregnancy. The DNA sequence follows: TGTGCCAGCAGCTTGGGGGGACAGACCTACGAGCAGTACTTC. Translated, this is CASSLGGQTYEQYF.